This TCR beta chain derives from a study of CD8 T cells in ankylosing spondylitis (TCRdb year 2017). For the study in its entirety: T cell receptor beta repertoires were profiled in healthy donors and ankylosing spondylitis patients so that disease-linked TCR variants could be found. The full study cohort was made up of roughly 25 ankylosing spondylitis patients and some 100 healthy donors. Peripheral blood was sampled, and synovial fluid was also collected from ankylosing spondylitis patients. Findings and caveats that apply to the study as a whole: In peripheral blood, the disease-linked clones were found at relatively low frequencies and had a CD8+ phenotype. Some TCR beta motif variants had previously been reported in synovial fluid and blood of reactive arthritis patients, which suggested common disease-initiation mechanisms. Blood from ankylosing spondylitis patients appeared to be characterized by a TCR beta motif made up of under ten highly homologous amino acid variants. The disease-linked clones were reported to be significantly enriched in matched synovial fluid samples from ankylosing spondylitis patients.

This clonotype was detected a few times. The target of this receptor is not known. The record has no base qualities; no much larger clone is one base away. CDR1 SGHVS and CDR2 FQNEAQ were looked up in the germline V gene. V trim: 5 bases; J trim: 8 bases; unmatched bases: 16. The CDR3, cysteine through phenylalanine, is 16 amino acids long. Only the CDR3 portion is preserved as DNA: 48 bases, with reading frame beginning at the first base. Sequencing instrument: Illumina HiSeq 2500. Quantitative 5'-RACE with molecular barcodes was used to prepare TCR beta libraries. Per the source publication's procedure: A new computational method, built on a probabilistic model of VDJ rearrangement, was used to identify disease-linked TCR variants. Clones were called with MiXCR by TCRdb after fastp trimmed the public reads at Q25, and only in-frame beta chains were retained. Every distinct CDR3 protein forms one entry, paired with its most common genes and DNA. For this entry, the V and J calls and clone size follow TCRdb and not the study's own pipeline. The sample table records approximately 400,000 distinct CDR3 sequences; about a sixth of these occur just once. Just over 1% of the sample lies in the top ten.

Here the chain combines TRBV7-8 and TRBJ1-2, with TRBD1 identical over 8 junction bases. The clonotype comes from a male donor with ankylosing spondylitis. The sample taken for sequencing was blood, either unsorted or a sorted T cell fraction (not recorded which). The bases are TGTGCCAGCAGCCAGCCCGGGACAGGCCTTCGGGGAGGCTACACCTTC. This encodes CASSQPGTGLRGGYTF.